Shown below are 13 T cell receptor beta chains from a single sample sequenced in a study of T cells in Graves' hyperthyroidism and ophthalmopathy. TCR beta CDR3 regions were amplified from RNA transcripts. The HTBI primer set was used in a first-round RT-PCR of the TCR CDR3. TCRdb re-called the multiplex PCR reads through MiXCR, storing one row per CDR3 protein. The sample has 95,000 to 110,000 distinct CDR3 sequences, less than 55% seen once. Specimen: blood. The source of these receptors is a man aged 40-49 years with Graves' hyperthyroidism.

This sequence joins TRBV7-3 and TRBJ2-7, with TRBD1 matching over 8 bases. Germline V gene sequence: CDR1 SGHTA, CDR2 FQGTGA. Trimming took 9 bases from V and 7 from J; bases not matched to a gene: 17. CDR3 length: 15 residues. The CDR3 here is CASPPPWTGKWEQYF. In nucleotides, the CDR3 is TGTGCCAGTCCGCCTCCGTGGACAGGGAAGTGGGAGCAGTACTTC.

This chain joins TRBV20-1 and TRBJ2-6, with D unclear. CDR1 is DFQATT and CDR2 is SNEGSKA in the germline V gene (reference sequence). The CDR3 runs 13 residues. V was shortened by 5 bases and J by 4 bases, with 9 bases between the two germline ends. As DNA, the CDR3 is TGCAGTGCTCCCCAGATGGGGGCCAACGTCCTGACTTTC. It yields the protein CSAPQMGANVLTF.

The chain has TRBV2 and TRBJ2-5, with D possibly being TRBD2 (5 bases). From germline, CDR1 is SNHLY and CDR2 FYNNEI. There are 12 residues in the CDR3. V was shortened by 6 bases and J by 2 bases, with 7 bases between the two germline ends. The CDR3 nucleotides are TGTGCCAGCAGGACTACACAAGAGACCCAGTACTTC. As protein: CASRTTQETQYF.

V gene TRBV25-1 combines with J gene TRBJ2-7; 7 bases align to TRBD1. Germline lookup yields CDR1 MGHDK and CDR2 SYGVNS. The CDR3 has 15 residues. The CDR3 spells CARDFAAGGYYEQYF. CDR3 DNA sequence: TGTGCTAGAGATTTTGCGGCAGGGGGATACTACGAGCAGTACTTC.

About this clonotype: Mismatch with germline at one junction end may stem from a read error. The J gene is TRBJ1-1, the V gene TRBV5-6; D is undetermined. The CDR3 runs 17 residues. Germline loops: CDR1 SGHDT, CDR2 YYEEEE. The CDR3 loop reads CASSLDGPELLNTEASF. CDR3 nucleotides: TGTGCCAGCAGCTTGGATGGGCCAGAGCTTCTGAACACTGAAGCTTCCTTT.

This clonotype was counted many times. The chain has TRBV11-2 and TRBJ1-1; no clear D. The V and J ends lost 2 bases and 0 bases respectively, with 10 bases between them. This CDR3 region has 15 residues. Germline V gene sequence: CDR1 SGHAT, CDR2 FQNNGV. CDR3 nucleotide sequence: TGTGCCAGCAGCTTATTAATGGGGTTGAACACTGAAGCTTTCTTT. This gives the protein CASSLLMGLNTEAFF.

This clonotype has a handful of counts. The chain combines TRBV6-5 with TRBJ1-3; no clear D. The germline V gene has CDR1 MNHEY and CDR2 SVGAGI. This CDR3 contains 16 residues. The ends were cut back, 0 bases at V and 0 bases at J, with 9 bases in the middle. CDR3 DNA sequence: TGTGCCAGCAGTTACTCGAGGAGGGACTCTGGAAACACCATATATTTT. Translated, it gives CASSYSRRDSGNTIYF.

This clonotype appeared a few times. The chain links TRBV30 to TRBJ1-2; the D is unclear. This CDR3 has 11 residues. Germline values: CDR1 GTSNPN, CDR2 SVGIG (reference sequence). V lost 3 bases and J lost 8, with 10 bases in between. This CDR3 is CAWSNLRGYTF. In DNA, the CDR3 is TGTGCCTGGAGCAACCTTAGGGGCTACACCTTC.

This clonotype was counted ten times or more. V gene TRBV6-1 combines with J gene TRBJ2-1; maybe TRBD1 (6 bases). V was clipped by 2 bases and J by 2 bases, with 10 bases between them. The CDR3 loop spans 15 amino acids. Germline values: CDR1 MNHNS, CDR2 SASEGT. CDR3 nucleotides: TGTGCCAGCAGTGAACGACAGGCCACCTACAATGAGCAGTTCTTC. Translation: CASSERQATYNEQFF.

CDR3 protein: CASSESTGGPFF. The CDR3 DNA is TGTGCCAGCAGTGAATCGACAGGGGGCCCTTTCTTT. This chain links TRBV2 with TRBJ1-1, with 10 bases fitting TRBD1. The CDR3 consists of 12 residues. The V gene's germline CDR1 is SNHLY and CDR2 FYNNEI. The junction had 3 bases not matched to a gene; V was cut back by 2 bases and J by 12 bases.

This chain uses TRBV7-3 with TRBJ2-3; TRBD2 agrees at 9 bases. Germline values: CDR1 SGHTA, CDR2 FQGTGA. The CDR3 contains 15 residues. Germline trimming cut 2 bases from V and 4 bases from J; bases unmatched to any gene: 4. The CDR3: CASSLAGGRADTQYF. The CDR3 nucleotides are TGTGCCAGCAGCTTAGCGGGGGGGCGGGCAGATACGCAGTATTTT.

This clonotype was detected ten times or more. The V call is TRBV5-1, the J call TRBJ1-4; D unclear. V was clipped by 1 base and J by 5 bases, with 9 bases between them. This CDR3 is 14 amino acids long. The germline V gene encodes CDR1 SGHRS and CDR2 YFSETQ. In DNA, the CDR3 is TGCGCCAGCAGCTTGTGGGCCCCGAATGAAAAACTGTTTTTT. It translates to CASSLWAPNEKLFF.

The chain couples TRBV29-1 to TRBJ2-3; D unresolved. Gene TRBJ2-5 matches the end of the DNA better, so the J call may be wrong. This CDR3 is 9 amino acids long. Germline CDR1 and CDR2: SQVTM and ANQGSEA. CDR3 in amino acids: CSAIGTQYF. CDR3 in DNA: TGCAGCGCCATAGGGACCCAGTACTTC.